Sequencing of this T cell receptor beta chain was carried out in a study of graft-versus-host responses after intestinal transplantation (dated by TCRdb to the early 2020s). Study-wide context: The transplants that recipients got were multivisceral, liver-intestinal, or isolated intestinal. Anti-thymocyte globulin induction was given to all recipients, followed by maintenance tacrolimus and steroids for about 3 years. Bulk TCR-beta CDR3 sequencing was used to track graft-versus-host and host-versus-graft alloreactive T cell clones in the graft, circulation and bone marrow after intestinal transplantation. To identify alloreactive clones, pre-transplant mixed lymphocyte reaction products were sequenced and then compared with unstimulated pre-transplant donor and recipient T cells. The cohort enrolled 20 to 30 intestinal transplant recipients including one retransplant, and a few patients lacking pretransplant specimens were excluded. Donor T cell macrochimerism was defined as a peak of at least 4% donor T cells among recipient peripheral blood mononuclear cells. Instead of going to the commercial service, samples from a few later patients were sequenced in-house on an Illumina MiSeq and processed with MiXCR. Broader findings and caveats from the paper: The relatively low number and heterogeneity of intestinal transplant patients limited the conclusions. Early after transplant, declines in HvG clones were associated with peak levels of circulating GvH clones. GvH clones were detected in recipient bone marrow, and some of these GvH clones were observed earlier in ileal mucosa or blood, consistent with an intestinal mucosal origin. In the allografts of patients with donor T cell macrochimerism, GvH to HvG T cell clonal ratios were high.

The time point label, read with the paper, signifies: cells obtained before transplantation from donor or recipient. CD3+CD4+ and CD3+CD8+ populations were FACS-sorted from unstimulated pre-transplant donor and recipient cells taken from spleen or lymph nodes. Library preparation employed the immunoSEQ multiplex PCR assay. For most patients, genomic DNA was isolated with the Qiagen DNeasy Blood and Tissue Kit and shipped frozen to Adaptive Biotechnologies for TCR sequencing. For most patients, genomic DNA was subjected to high-throughput TCR-beta CDR3 sequencing by Adaptive Biotechnologies. Processing in the source paper ran as follows. TCR sequencing data were retrieved from Adaptive's ImmunoSEQ software for 15 to 20 patients, whereas a few other patients were processed with MiXCR and VDJtools. To correct CD4 versus CD8 sorting errors, sequences present in both subsets at a frequency ratio below 5:1 were removed. Because the origin of CDR3 nucleotide sequences shared between donor and recipient could not be assigned, those sequences were removed. To count as alloreactive, a clone needed at least 2-fold expansion over unstimulated cells and a minimum CFSE-low frequency of 0.002% (template counts) or 0.001% (read counts). Clones detected in sequenced pre-transplant spleen, lymph node, or MLR CFSE-low populations of the donor or recipient were defined as mappable. Cumulative frequency of alloreactive clones was calculated as a percentage of all sequences weighted by copy number. What TCRdb holds here is the immuneACCESS table cut down to in-frame rearrangements. Part of the clones is not present; checked against another copy, under half of the missing clones reflect an unresolved V gene, and the others are unexplained. That table is the source of V, J and clone size, and D and trimming were worked out from the DNA. A total of fewer than 95,000 clones appear in this sample, 94% of them only once. The ten largest clones take up approximately 0.19% of the sample.

About this clone: Its antigen is still unknown. No base qualities exist here, and no much larger clone lies one base off it.

Based on the germline V gene, the CDR1 and CDR2 sequences are SGHTA and FQGNSA. V drops 1 base and J drops 2 bases, leaving 14 bases in between. Measured from the cysteine to the phenylalanine, the CDR3 is 16 residues long. Solely the CDR3 DNA is kept, with 48 bases framed from the first base. The source of this sequence is a human donor who was the organ donor for an intestinal transplant. The chain is made from TRBV7-2 and TRBJ2-5; TRBD1 is a possible D gene, resting on 6 matching bases. The sequenced sample was unstimulated CD4+ T cells sorted from spleen or lymph node cells, obtained before transplant. The bases are TGTGCCAGCAGCTTAGTTGGGGGCACAGGACAAGAGACCCAGTACTTC. The resulting protein is CASSLVGGTGQETQYF.